This TCR beta chain is drawn from a study of blood T cell repertoires in COVID-19. Across the study: The United States, Italy and Spain supplied acute and convalescent COVID-19 samples. The cDNA or gDNA used as material had been derived from T cells, B-cell-depleted T cells, or PBMCs.

Looked up from germline, CDR1 is LNHDA and CDR2 is SQIVND (reference sequence). The CDR3 contains 14 residues. Unmatched junction bases numbered 1, after V lost 3 bases and J lost 0 bases. Authors' analysis steps: Researchers report that nucleated cell counts were estimated from reference gene primer amplification. Sequencing used immunoSEQ multiplex PCR; TCRdb keeps in-frame clones, though not all of them. The DNA was the basis for D and trimming; V, J and clone size are from that table. Seen here are 450,000 to 500,000 clones, approximately 85% observed once, and the top ten hold roughly 3.2%. The TCR originated in a human donor in a cohort sampled during active COVID-19. Material for sequencing was peripheral blood. The genes are TRBV19 and TRBJ1-1; 7 bases map to TRBD1. In DNA, the CDR3 is TGTGCCAGTAGTATCGACAGGGTGAACACTGAAGCTTTCTTT. This gives the protein CASSIDRVNTEAFF. The full variable domain, completed using reference TRBV19 and TRBJ1-1, is DGGITQSPKYLFRKEGQNVTLSCEQNLNHDAMYWYRQDPGQGLRLIYYSQIVNDFQKGDIAEGYSVSREKKESFPLTVTSAQKNPTAFYLCASSIDRVNTEAFFGQGTRLTVV.